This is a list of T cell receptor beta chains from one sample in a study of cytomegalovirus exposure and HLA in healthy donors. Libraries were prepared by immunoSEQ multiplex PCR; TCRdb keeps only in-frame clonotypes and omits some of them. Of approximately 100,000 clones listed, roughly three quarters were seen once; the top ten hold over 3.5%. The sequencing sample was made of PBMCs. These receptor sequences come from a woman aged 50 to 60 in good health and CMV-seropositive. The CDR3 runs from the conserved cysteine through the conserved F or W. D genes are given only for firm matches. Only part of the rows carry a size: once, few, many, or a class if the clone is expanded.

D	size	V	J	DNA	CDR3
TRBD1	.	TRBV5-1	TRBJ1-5	TGCGCCAGCAGCCAGGGGACAGGGGATCAGCCCCAGCATTTT	CASSQGTGDQPQHF
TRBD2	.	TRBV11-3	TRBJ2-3	TGTGCCAGCAGCTCCTCGCTAGCGGGGAGCACAGATACGCAGTATTTT	CASSSSLAGSTDTQYF
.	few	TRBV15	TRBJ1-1	TGTGCCACCAGCAGCGCACCGCGGGAAATCACTGAAGCTTTCTTT	CATSSAPREITEAFF
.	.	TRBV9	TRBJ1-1	TGTGCCAGCAGCGTTGACACTGTGAACACTGAAGCTTTCTTT	CASSVDTVNTEAFF
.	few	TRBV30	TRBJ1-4	TGTGCCTGGAGCGGGTTGCGCAGGGACTACGAAAAACTGTTTTTT	CAWSGLRRDYEKLFF
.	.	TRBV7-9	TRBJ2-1	TGTGCCACAAGCACGAACGCCTTCGGCTCCTACAATGAGCAGTTCTTC	CATSTNAFGSYNEQFF
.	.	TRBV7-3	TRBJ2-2	TGTGCCAGCAGCTCAGTTGGGCCCGGGGAGCTGTTTTTT	CASSSVGPGELFF
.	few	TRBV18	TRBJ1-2	TGTGCCAGCTCACCAGACAGGAACTATGGCTACACCTTC	CASSPDRNYGYTF
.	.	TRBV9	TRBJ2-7	TGTGCCAGCAGCGTAGGGCTTAGCCCCTACGAGCAGTACTTC	CASSVGLSPYEQYF
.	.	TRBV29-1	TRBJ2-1	TGCAGCGTCGAGCGTAGCTCCTACAATGAGCAGTTCTTC	CSVERSSYNEQFF
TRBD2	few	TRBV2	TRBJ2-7	TGTGCCAGCAGCCCGGGGGGTTACGAGCAGTACTTC	CASSPGGYEQYF
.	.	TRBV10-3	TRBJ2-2	TGTGCCACCGCTTTGACAGTGGGGATGACCGGGGAGCTGTTTTTT	CATALTVGMTGELFF
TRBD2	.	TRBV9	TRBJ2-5	TGTGCCAGCAGCGGCGGGACTAGCGGGGGAGAGACCCAGTACTTC	CASSGGTSGGETQYF
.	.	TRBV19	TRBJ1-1	TGTGCCAGTAGTATTAAGCACTTGACTGAAGCTTTCTTT	CASSIKHLTEAFF
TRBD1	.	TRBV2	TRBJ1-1	TGTGCCAGCAAAGAAGACAGGGCCGAAGCTTTCTTT	CASKEDRAEAFF
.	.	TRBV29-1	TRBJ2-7	TGCAGCGTTGAAGACCGGGAGCAGTACTTC	CSVEDREQYF
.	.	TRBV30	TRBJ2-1	TGTGCCTGGGGTCAGCGGGCGTACAATGAGCAGTTCTTC	CAWGQRAYNEQFF
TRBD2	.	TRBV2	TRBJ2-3	TGTGCCAGCAGCGCCATTTTTAGCGGGAGGGCGGCAGATACGCAGTATTTT	CASSAIFSGRAADTQYF
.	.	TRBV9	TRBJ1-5	TGTGCCAGCAGCCCCGGAGGGGGGGCGCAATTCAATCAGCCCCAGCATTTT	CASSPGGGAQFNQPQHF
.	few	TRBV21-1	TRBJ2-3	TGTGCCAGCAGCAAAGAGGCTAGCGGGAGGGAGGGCACAGATACGCAGTATTTT	CASSKEASGREGTDTQYF
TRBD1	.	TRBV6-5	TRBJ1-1	TGTGCCAGCAGAGAACAGGGGGCGGTGAACACTGAAGCTTTCTTT	CASREQGAVNTEAFF
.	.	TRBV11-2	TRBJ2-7	TGTGCCAGCAGCTTGTCCGATACCACCTACGGGGAGCAGTACTTC	CASSLSDTTYGEQYF
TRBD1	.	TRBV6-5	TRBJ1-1	TGTGCCAGCAGTTCCTGGACAGGCGGGTCTCCTGAAGCTTTCTTT	CASSSWTGGSPEAFF
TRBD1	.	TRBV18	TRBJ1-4	TGTGCCAGCTCACCACCGGGACAGGGTTCGAGGGAACTGTTTTTT	CASSPPGQGSRELFF
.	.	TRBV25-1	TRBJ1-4	TGTGCCAGCAGTGAATTTAGGACGGGAGAACTGTTTTTT	CASSEFRTGELFF
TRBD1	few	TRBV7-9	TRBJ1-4	TGTGCCAGCAGCTCCGACAGGGTTCGTCGGGGACTGTTTTTT	CASSSDRVRRGLFF
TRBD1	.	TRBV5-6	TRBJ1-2	TGTGCCAGCAGCTTGGGGGACAGGAACTATGGCTACACCTTC	CASSLGDRNYGYTF
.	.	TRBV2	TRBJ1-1	TGTGCCAGCAGCTGGACATCAGGCACTGAAGCTTTCTTT	CASSWTSGTEAFF